This T cell receptor beta chain originates from a study of T cells in Graves' hyperthyroidism and ophthalmopathy. The source material, RNA transcripts, was used to amplify TCR beta CDR3 regions. TCR CDR3 underwent first-round RT-PCR with the HTBI primer set. One entry per CDR3 protein results from TCRdb running MiXCR on the multiplex PCR reads. This table holds under 400,000 distinct CDR3 sequences, roughly 20% found once. The V segment lost 5 bases and the J segment 6 bases; nucleotides outside the gene matches: 7. This CDR3 is 14 amino acids long. Those patients with uncontrolled infection, other autoimmune disease, pregnancy or lactation were excluded. In making diagnoses, clinical symptoms, serum thyroxine and TRAb, thyroid ultrasound and orbital computed tomography were all used. It was 8.5 to 10 ml of fresh peripheral blood that supplied the PBMCs. This clonotype appeared once.

The receptor's source is a woman in her 40s with Graves' ophthalmopathy. The chain joins TRBV12-3 or TRBV12-4 to TRBJ1-5; the match to TRBD1 covers 7 bases. The specimen sequenced was blood. The CDR3 spells CASSQAQGVQPQHF. Written as DNA, the CDR3 is TGTGCCAGCAGTCAAGCCCAGGGGGTTCAGCCCCAGCATTTT.